The rows below give T cell receptor beta chains drawn from one sample of a study of blood T cell repertoires in COVID-19. Method: immunoSEQ multiplex PCR; TCRdb's copy keeps in-frame clones and lacks some. The table has 110,000 or so clones, more than 75% seen once; the top ten hold about 2%. Sequenced input: peripheral blood. These receptors were obtained from a woman between 50 and 59 years old with acute or convalescent COVID-19. Both conserved end residues are part of each CDR3. A D gene is named only where the DNA matches it firmly. Size is omitted from some rows. Given values are once, few, many or a class for expanded clones.

d_call,clone_size,j_call,v_call,cdr3_aa,cdr3_nt
TRBD1,once,TRBJ1-2,TRBV14,CASSLGQGFVGYTF,TGTGCCAGCAGCCTGGGACAGGGTTTTGTTGGCTACACCTTC
TRBD2,-,TRBJ2-3,TRBV10-3,CAISDPVLAGGSTDTQYF,TGTGCCATCAGTGATCCCGTTCTAGCGGGGGGAAGCACAGATACGCAGTATTTT
-,-,TRBJ1-1,TRBV6-2/TRBV6-3,CASSYFAEAFF,TGTGCCAGCAGTTACTTCGCTGAAGCTTTCTTT
TRBD1,-,TRBJ2-2,TRBV19,CASSIRTGVGELFF,TGTGCCAGTAGTATCCGGACAGGGGTCGGGGAGCTGTTTTTT
-,-,TRBJ1-6,TRBV21-1,CASSSSPGTQASPLHF,TGTGCCAGCAGCTCCTCTCCCGGGACTCAGGCTTCACCCCTCCACTTT
-,-,TRBJ2-3,TRBV19,CATSSFWTGRADTQYF,TGTGCCACCTCTTCTTTTTGGACAGGGAGGGCAGATACGCAGTATTTT
-,-,TRBJ1-5,TRBV6-5,CASSYSYRENQPQHF,TGTGCCAGCAGTTACTCATACAGAGAGAATCAGCCCCAGCATTTT
TRBD2,-,TRBJ2-5,TRBV9,CASSVGGLPGETQYF,TGTGCCAGCAGCGTAGGGGGACTACCGGGGGAGACCCAGTACTTC
TRBD1,-,TRBJ2-7,TRBV5-6,CASSLVTGTGYIYEQYF,TGTGCCAGCAGCCTGGTGACCGGGACAGGGTATATATACGAGCAGTACTTC
-,-,TRBJ1-3,TRBV5-1,CASSPAGGASGNTIYF,TGCGCCAGCAGCCCGGCGGGGGGGGCGTCTGGAAACACCATATATTTT
-,-,TRBJ1-2,TRBV19,CASSFRGQGYTF,TGTGCCAGTAGTTTCAGGGGCCAGGGCTACACCTTC
TRBD2,-,TRBJ2-3,TRBV27,CASSLSGTELAGGSTDTQYF,TGTGCCAGCAGTTTATCCGGGACAGAACTAGCGGGAGGTTCCACAGATACGCAGTATTTT
TRBD1,-,TRBJ2-7,TRBV3-1/TRBV3-2,CASSQGTGRYYEQYF,TGTGCCAGCAGCCAAGGGACAGGGCGGTACTACGAGCAGTACTTC
-,-,TRBJ1-4,TRBV4-1,CASSPQGGTNEKLFF,TGCGCCAGCAGCCCACAGGGAGGGACTAATGAAAAACTGTTTTTT
-,-,TRBJ2-5,TRBV15,CATSRDWTQEGTQYF,TGTGCCACCAGCAGAGATTGGACACAGGAAGGGACCCAGTACTTC
TRBD1,-,TRBJ1-2,TRBV7-2,CASSLGGQGYGYTF,TGTGCCAGCAGCTTGGGGGGACAGGGTTATGGCTACACCTTC
TRBD1,-,TRBJ2-5,TRBV4-1,CASSHRDRVRETQYF,TGCGCCAGCAGCCACAGAGACAGGGTGAGAGAGACCCAGTACTTC
TRBD1,-,TRBJ2-1,TRBV19,CASSPGQAGNEQFF,TGTGCCAGTAGTCCGGGACAGGCTGGCAATGAGCAGTTCTTC
-,-,TRBJ1-2,TRBV24-1,CATSVVGVDGYTF,TGTGCCACCAGTGTGGTAGGGGTGGATGGCTACACCTTC
TRBD1,-,TRBJ1-3,TRBV19,CASAGGFGNTIYF,TGTGCCAGTGCAGGGGGGTTTGGAAACACCATATATTTT
-,-,TRBJ1-5,TRBV10-3,CAISRDSGNQPQHF,TGTGCCATCAGCCGGGACTCGGGCAATCAGCCCCAGCATTTT
-,-,TRBJ2-7,TRBV7-3,CASSQTGLDEQYF,TGTGCCAGCAGCCAGACTGGCTTAGACGAGCAGTACTTC